This passage covers 15 T cell receptor beta chains from one sample sequenced in a study of T-cell memory formation after mild COVID-19. TCRdb re-analysed the 5' RACE reads in MiXCR, keeping a single row per CDR3 protein. The table lists approximately 350,000 distinct CDR3 sequences, around 27% of them singletons. The sequenced sample was PBMCs or a T cell subset sorted from them (not recorded which). These receptor sequences come from an adult woman who had mild COVID-19 (a few samples of this study predate the infection). Cell type and time point are not known.

The J gene is TRBJ2-4, the V gene TRBV14; D gene ambiguous. CDR1 and CDR2 (germline): SGHDN, FVKESK. The length of the CDR3 is 11 residues. The V and J ends lost 4 bases and 9 bases respectively, with 7 bases between them. This CDR3 reads CASSLGSIQYF. Written as DNA, the CDR3 is TGTGCCAGCAGCCTAGGTAGCATTCAGTACTTC. Full variable domain (outside the CDR3, taken from reference TRBV14 and TRBJ2-4): EAGVTQFPSHSVIEKGQTVTLRCDPISGHDNLYWYRRVMGKEIKFLLHFVKESKQDESGMPNNRFLAERTGGTYSTLKVQPAELEDSGVYFCASSLGSIQYFGAGTRLSVL.

This clonotype has just a few counts. The chain recombines TRBV24-1 with TRBJ2-3; D is perhaps TRBD2 (6 bases). This CDR3 is 16 amino acids long. The germline V and J ends were trimmed by 3 bases and 2 bases, with 14 bases remaining between them. CDR1 KGHDR and CDR2 SFDVKD come from the germline V gene. The CDR3 DNA sequence: TGTGCCACCAGTGATCCGGAGGGCCAATTCACAGATACGCAGTATTTT. This sequence encodes CATSDPEGQFTDTQYF.

The rearrangement joins TRBV5-1 to TRBJ2-5, with D uncertain. This CDR3 comprises 15 residues. Between the trimmed V and J ends, which lost 7 bases and 2 bases, there was a span of 18 bases. Per germline, CDR1 SGHRS and CDR2 YFSETQ. Here the CDR3 reads CASSTSRQKQETQYF. The CDR3 DNA sequence: TGCGCCAGCTCAACTTCTAGACAAAAGCAAGAGACCCAGTACTTC.

The sample holds a few counts of this clonotype. The chain joins TRBV5-1 to TRBJ1-5; D not resolved. Germline V gene sequence: CDR1 SGHRS, CDR2 YFSETQ. The CDR3 is 13 residues long. V was pared by 1 base and J by 4 bases, with 6 bases between. The CDR3 DNA reads as TGCGCCAGCAGCTTGACGACAAATCAGCCCCAGCATTTT. It yields the protein CASSLTTNQPQHF.

As to this clonotype: One end of the junction is discordant with germline, which a read error may explain. This rearrangement joins TRBV6-1 to TRBJ1-5, with 7 bases lining up with TRBD1. Germline CDR1 and CDR2: MNHNS and SASEGT. The CDR3 sequence is 14 residues long. CDR3 protein: CSSSNRGNNQPQHF. Written as DNA, the CDR3 is TGTTCCAGCAGCAACAGGGGCAACAATCAGCCCCAGCATTTT.

The table lists this clonotype with a few counts. The V and J genes are TRBV7-9 and TRBJ2-7; D may be TRBD1 (5 bases). The CDR3 has 16 residues. Germline V gene sequence: CDR1 SEHNR, CDR2 FQNEAQ (reference sequence). Trimming removed 4 bases from V and 2 bases from J, with 18 bases in between. CDR3 sequence reads: CASSYTGSGRPYEQYF. The CDR3 coding sequence is TGTGCCAGCAGCTACACAGGATCCGGGCGGCCCTACGAGCAGTACTTC.

The J gene is TRBJ1-5, the V gene TRBV20-1; no definite D call. Trimming removed 0 bases from V and 6 bases from J, with 12 bases in between. Germline CDR1 is DFQATT and CDR2 is SNEGSKA (reference sequence). CDR3 size: 14 residues. CDR3 amino acids: CSARDEAVAQPQHF. The CDR3 coding sequence is TGCAGTGCTAGAGATGAGGCCGTCGCTCAGCCCCAGCATTTT.

As DNA, the CDR3 is TGTGCCAGCAGCGCGAGGGTTTTGTCTGGCGAGCAGTACTTC. This codes for CASSARVLSGEQYF. The chain links TRBV7-2 to TRBJ2-7, with D maybe TRBD2 (5 bases). Germline-derived CDR1 and CDR2 are SGHTA and FQGNSA. V was trimmed by 5 bases and J by 6 bases, leaving 17 bases between them. The CDR3 runs to 14 residues.

V and J are TRBV30 and TRBJ1-5; D unresolved. This CDR3 contains 15 residues. Trimming removed 3 bases from V and 4 bases from J, with 16 bases in between. Germline lookup yields CDR1 GTSNPN and CDR2 SVGIG (reference sequence). Here the CDR3 DNA reads TGTGCCTGGAGCCCGGGTAATTTGGGTAATCAGCCCCAGCATTTT. Translation: CAWSPGNLGNQPQHF.

This sequence joins TRBV7-8 and TRBJ1-1; no clear D. Per germline, CDR1 SGHVS and CDR2 FQNEAQ. V was pared by 5 bases and J by 2 bases, with 18 bases between. CDR3 length: 16 amino acids. The CDR3 DNA is TGTGCCAGCAGCCCTACACCGACATGGAGAAACACTGAAGCTTTCTTT. This encodes CASSPTPTWRNTEAFF. Full variable domain (rest looked up from reference TRBV7-8 and TRBJ1-1): GAGVSQSPRYKVAKRGQDVALRCDPISGHVSLFWYQQALGQGPEFLTYFQNEAQLDKSGLPSDRFFAERPEGSVSTLKIQRTQQEDSAVYLCASSPTPTWRNTEAFFGQGTRLTVV.

This clonotype was seen more than once but under ten times. The rearrangement links TRBV5-5 to TRBJ1-1; D might be TRBD1 (5 bases). V lost 4 bases and J 1 base, leaving 11 bases between the germline ends. This CDR3 contains 14 residues. Germline V CDR1 and CDR2: SGHKS, YYEKEE (reference sequence). This CDR3 is CASSKQRGNTEAFF. The CDR3 DNA is TGTGCCAGCAGCAAGCAGAGGGGGAACACTGAAGCTTTCTTT.

This clonotype was recorded at least ten times. J is TRBJ2-3 and V is TRBV7-9; 10 bases line up with TRBD1. This CDR3 comprises 15 residues. Germline V lookup: CDR1 SEHNR, CDR2 FQNEAQ (reference sequence). V was clipped by 5 bases and J by 1 base; unmatched bases: 3. The DNA for the CDR3 is TGTGCCAGCAGCCCCGGGACAGGGGGCACAGATACGCAGTATTTT. Its translation: CASSPGTGGTDTQYF.

This clonotype was seen only a few times. The chain employs TRBV29-1 and TRBJ2-2, with 9 bases matching TRBD1. After removal of 8 bases from V and 5 bases from J, the junction contained 9 bases not matched to a gene. This CDR3 region has 14 residues. The V gene's germline CDR1 is SQVTM and CDR2 ANQGSEA. CDR3 in DNA: TGCAGCCGACGCCGGGACAGGGTTACCGGGGAGCTGTTTTTT. This gives the protein CSRRRDRVTGELFF.

The rearrangement uses TRBV7-6 and TRBJ2-7; the D is unclear. Deletions cut 4 bases from V and 3 bases from J, with 10 bases between. The CDR3 has 13 residues. CDR1 and CDR2 from the germline V gene are SGHVS and FNYEAQ. This CDR3 reads CASSSPPNYEQYF. The CDR3 nucleotides are TGTGCCAGCAGCTCCCCGCCCAACTACGAGCAGTACTTC.

This clonotype was seen only a few times. This chain uses TRBV29-1 with TRBJ2-1; no reliable D call. The V gene lost 6 bases and the J gene lost 5 bases, with 20 bases spanning the gap. Looked up from germline, CDR1 is SQVTM and CDR2 is ANQGSEA. There are 15 residues in the CDR3. CDR3 residues: CSVLGLDGQHNEQFF. CDR3 bases: TGCAGCGTCCTCGGGCTTGATGGGCAACACAATGAGCAGTTCTTC.